The 14 T cell receptor beta chains in this list originate from one sample, sequenced in a study of response to subunit inactivated influenza vaccine. MiXCR, run by TCRdb on the RT-PCR reads, gives a single entry per CDR3 protein. The top ten clones hold roughly 11% of a sample with under 850,000 distinct CDR3 sequences, around 18% of them seen once. Here the sequenced sample was PBMCs from blood, taken 5 days after vaccination. The receptors here all came from a man in his forties or fifties who received an inactivated influenza vaccine.

This clonotype has a handful of counts. The chain carries TRBV7-2 and TRBJ2-2; D gene ambiguous. The V end lost 3 bases, the J end lost 5 bases, and 10 bases lay between the germline ends. Germline-derived CDR1 and CDR2 are SGHTA and FQGNSA. CDR3 length equals 14 residues. CDR3 amino acids: CASSFVRSTGELFF. CDR3 in DNA: TGTGCCAGCAGCTTTGTGAGATCGACCGGGGAGCTGTTTTTT.

At least ten counts were recorded for this clonotype. The chain is built from TRBV9 and TRBJ2-6, with TRBD1 identical over 10 bases. The CDR3 totals 19 residues. Trimming took 0 bases from V and 4 from J; bases not matched to a gene: 10. In germline, CDR1 is SGDLS, CDR2 YYNGEE. The CDR3 sequence is CASSVARTGGGAGANVLTF. The DNA of the CDR3 is TGTGCCAGCAGCGTAGCAAGGACAGGGGGTGGAGCAGGGGCCAACGTCCTGACTTTC.

The chain couples TRBV11-2 to TRBJ2-3; D is undetermined. The CDR3 is 18 amino acids. Per germline, CDR1 SGHAT and CDR2 FQNNGV. Between the trimmed V and J ends, which lost 1 base and 1 base, there was a span of 18 bases. This chain's CDR3 is CASSLGGRIGRGTDTQYF. CDR3 DNA: TGTGCCAGCAGCTTAGGAGGTAGGATTGGACGGGGCACAGATACGCAGTATTTT.

V and J are TRBV4-1 and TRBJ2-3, with D tentatively TRBD1 or TRBD2 (5 bases each). The CDR3 is made up of 15 amino acids. CDR1 and CDR2 from the germline V gene are MGHRA and YSYEKL. V lost 3 bases and J 0 bases, leaving 10 bases between the germline ends. This CDR3 reads CASSQGPVSTDTQYF. CDR3 coding DNA: TGCGCCAGCAGCCAGGGACCCGTTAGCACAGATACGCAGTATTTT.

The chain links TRBV10-2 to TRBJ2-5; 8 bases line up with TRBD2. CDR1 WSHSY and CDR2 SAAADI come from the germline V gene. The J segment lost 2 bases and the V segment lost 1 base, leaving 6 bases of the junction unmatched. The CDR3 loop spans 16 amino acids. The CDR3 region is CASSEFLTSGQETQYF. CDR3 bases: TGCGCCAGCAGTGAGTTTCTTACTAGCGGACAAGAGACCCAGTACTTC.

This clonotype was counted many times. The chain carries TRBV24-1 and TRBJ2-1, with 12 bases identical to TRBD2. The CDR3 extends over 16 amino acids. The germline V gene encodes CDR1 KGHDR and CDR2 SFDVKD. Germline trimming cut 3 bases from V and 9 bases from J; bases unmatched to any gene: 8. The CDR3: CATSDMTSGRTGEQFF. Written as DNA, the CDR3 is TGTGCCACCAGTGATATGACTAGCGGGAGAACGGGTGAGCAGTTCTTC.

A few counts support this clonotype. The chain couples TRBV4-3 to TRBJ2-7; D might be TRBD1 (5 bases). V gave up 0 bases and J gave up 5 bases, with 20 bases separating them. CDR1 and CDR2 from the germline V gene are LGHNA and YSLEER. This CDR3 has 17 amino acids. The CDR3 nucleotides are TGCGCCAGCAGCCAAGATTTCACGCCGGACATCAGGAACGAGCAGTACTTC. As protein: CASSQDFTPDIRNEQYF.

This clonotype was picked up a small number of times. This chain links TRBV12-3 or TRBV12-4 with TRBJ2-2, with 7 bases aligning to TRBD1. This CDR3 has 14 amino acids. The ends lost 6 bases at V and 9 bases at J; junction bases unmatched: 10. In nucleotides, the CDR3 is TGTGCCAGCAGCGAAGGGGACAGCCGCCGGGAGCTGTTTTTT. Protein sequence: CASSEGDSRRELFF.

This clonotype was seen a single time. The gene calls are TRBV3-1 and TRBJ2-1, with D possibly being TRBD2 (6 bases). V gave up 1 base and J gave up 3 bases, with 10 bases separating them. Per germline, CDR1 LGHDT and CDR2 YNNKEL (reference sequence). The CDR3 sequence is 15 residues long. CDR3 protein: CASSQAGEGYNEQFF. Here the CDR3 DNA reads TGTGCCAGCAGCCAAGCGGGAGAAGGCTACAATGAGCAGTTCTTC.

This clonotype was observed many times. The chain employs TRBV7-2 and TRBJ2-7; no reliable D call. Germline V gene lookup returns CDR1 SGHTA and CDR2 FQGNSA. CDR3 size: 14 residues. Trimming cost V 1 base and J 0 bases, with 7 bases left between them. CDR3 nucleotide sequence: TGTGCCAGCAGCTTAGGGTCAAACTCCTACGAGCAGTACTTC. This codes for CASSLGSNSYEQYF.

This clonotype was seen a handful of times. The chain has TRBV7-9 and TRBJ2-2; D might be TRBD1 or TRBD2, each matching 5 bases. The germline V gene has CDR1 SEHNR and CDR2 FQNEAQ (reference sequence). The CDR3 is made up of 17 amino acids. Between the trimmed V and J ends, which lost 5 bases and 4 bases, there was a span of 20 bases. In nucleotides, the CDR3 is TGTGCCAGCAGCCACCGGGGCCAACCTCGCGGCACCGGGGAGCTGTTTTTT. Residues: CASSHRGQPRGTGELFF.

The CDR3 coding sequence is TGTGCCAGCAGTGAAGTGGAGGGTTTGGAAAAACTGTTTTTT. Protein sequence: CASSEVEGLEKLFF. This sequence joins TRBV6-1 and TRBJ1-4; D is unclear. The CDR3 is 14 amino acids. Germline values: CDR1 MNHNS, CDR2 SASEGT. The V end lost 1 base, the J end lost 8 bases, and 11 bases lay between the germline ends.

This clonotype was seen ten or more times. The J gene is TRBJ2-2, the V gene TRBV20-1, with TRBD1 matching 8 bases. This CDR3 has 17 amino acids. Germline assignment: CDR1 DFQATT and CDR2 SNEGSKA (reference sequence). V shed 3 bases and J 6 bases; nucleotides not matched to a gene: 15. The CDR3 DNA reads as TGCAGTGCTAGTCCTTTTAGTTGGACAGGGAGTTCCGGGGAGCTGTTTTTT. Translation gives CSASPFSWTGSSGELFF.

V is TRBV6-1 and J is TRBJ1-1; TRBD1 aligns across 8 bases. Germline CDR1 and CDR2: MNHNS and SASEGT. J gave up 3 bases and V 5 bases, and 5 bases lay outside the gene matches. The CDR3 covers 14 residues. CDR3 bases: TGTGCCAGCAGTCGCCGACAGGGGTACACTGAAGCTTTCTTT. Amino acids: CASSRRQGYTEAFF.